Below are 25 T cell receptor beta chains sequenced from a single sample in a study of control samples from healthy donors and cancer patients (dated by TCRdb to the early 2020s). Libraries were built with the immunoSEQ multiplex PCR assay. TCRdb carries this immuneACCESS record with in-frame sequences only. Its versions omit some clonotypes, under half of them owing to an unresolved V gene in the studies checked, with the rest unexplained. This sample comprises some 64,000 clones, approximately 90% of them detected only once. More than 0.95% of the sample is taken by the ten largest. The specimen sequenced was PBMCs. All receptors come from a woman in her forties or fifties with colorectal cancer.

This clone appeared a single time. This sequence joins TRBV7-8 and TRBJ2-7; D is ambiguous. Germline CDR1 is SGHVS and CDR2 is FQNEAQ. CDR3 size: 12 residues. The V end lost 3 bases, the J end lost 0 bases, and 3 bases lay between the germline ends. DNA for the CDR3: TGTGCCAGCAGCTTCGTCTCCTACGAGCAGTACTTC. Amino acid sequence: CASSFVSYEQYF.

V and J are TRBV29-1 and TRBJ2-7; D is perhaps TRBD1 or TRBD2 (5 bases each). The germline CDR1 and CDR2 sequences are SQVTM and ANQGSEA. This CDR3 comprises 14 residues. Trimming stripped 6 bases from V and 1 base from J, with 16 bases between. In nucleotides, the CDR3 is TGCAGCGTCCTATCCGGGACGGAGTCCTACGAGCAGTACTTC. As protein: CSVLSGTESYEQYF.

The chain joins TRBV5-1 to TRBJ1-2; 9 bases agree with TRBD1. The V and J ends lost 0 bases and 8 bases, in that order; junction bases with no gene match: 5. Per germline, CDR1 SGHRS and CDR2 YFSETQ. The CDR3 spans 14 residues. This CDR3 reads CASSLDRGPKGYTF. The CDR3 DNA follows: TGCGCCAGCAGCTTGGACAGGGGGCCAAAGGGCTACACCTTC. Full variable domain (missing parts from reference TRBV5-1 and TRBJ1-2): KAGVTQTPRYLIKTRGQQVTLSCSPISGHRSVSWYQQTPGQGLQFLFEYFSETQRNKGNFPGRFSGRQFSNSRSEMNVSTLELGDSALYLCASSLDRGPKGYTFGSGTRLTVV.

The rearrangement links TRBV14 to TRBJ2-3; 9 positions match TRBD2. Germline loops: CDR1 SGHDN, CDR2 FVKESK. Trimming cost V 0 bases and J 1 base; bases outside gene matches: 11. CDR3 length: 19 amino acids. The CDR3 region has the DNA TGTGCCAGCAGCCAAGACTCCAGCGGGGGGCAATATTGCACAGATACGCAGTATTTT. It encodes CASSQDSSGGQYCTDTQYF. The variable domain in full, completed from reference TRBV14 and TRBJ2-3, reads EAGVTQFPSHSVIEKGQTVTLRCDPISGHDNLYWYRRVMGKEIKFLLHFVKESKQDESGMPNNRFLAERTGGTYSTLKVQPAELEDSGVYFCASSQDSSGGQYCTDTQYFGPGTRLTVL.

The chain combines TRBV19 with TRBJ2-1; 8 bases align to TRBD2. The CDR3 totals 15 residues. The germline gives CDR1 LNHDA, CDR2 SQIVND (reference sequence). Trimming at V came to 2 bases and at J to 4 bases, leaving 4 bases not matched to a gene. In nucleotides, the CDR3 is TGTGCCAGTAGTATAAAAGCGGGAGCGTACAATGAGCAGTTCTTC. Translation: CASSIKAGAYNEQFF.

The chain uses TRBV7-2 and TRBJ2-3; D perhaps matches TRBD1 (6 bases). CDR3 length: 14 residues. V gave up 1 base and J gave up 7 bases, with 12 bases separating them. The germline V gene has CDR1 SGHTA and CDR2 FQGNSA. DNA for the CDR3: TGTGCCAGCAGCTTAGATCCAGGGACAAATACGCAGTATTTT. It is translated as CASSLDPGTNTQYF.

The rearrangement uses TRBV10-3 and TRBJ2-5, with D perhaps matching TRBD1 (7 bases). V was cut by 3 bases and J by 1 base, with 12 bases left in between. Germline V gene data show CDR1 as ENHRY and CDR2 as SYGVKD. The CDR3 spans 15 residues. DNA of the CDR3: TGTGCCATCAGTGACGGGGGACAGCTCCAAGAGACCCAGTACTTC. Its translation: CAISDGGQLQETQYF.

The rearrangement links TRBV2 to TRBJ1-2, with D uncertain. The CDR3 totals 12 residues. Trimming cost V 8 bases and J 4 bases, with 11 bases left between them. Per the germline V gene, CDR1 is SNHLY and CDR2 is FYNNEI. CDR3: CASGPLGYGYTF. The DNA for the CDR3 is TGTGCCAGCGGTCCCTTGGGCTATGGCTACACCTTC.

The rearrangement joins TRBV7-6 to TRBJ2-2; no clear D. The V gene's germline CDR1 is SGHVS and CDR2 FNYEAQ. Trimming shortened V by 7 bases and J by 5 bases, and 17 bases separated the two germline ends. This CDR3 region has 15 residues. Here the CDR3 reads CASKDGSLRTGELFF. CDR3 DNA sequence: TGTGCCAGCAAGGACGGTTCTCTCAGAACCGGGGAGCTGTTTTTT.

The rearrangement joins TRBV9 to TRBJ2-5; 10 nucleotides match TRBD2. Germline-derived CDR1 and CDR2 are SGDLS and YYNGEE. The CDR3 loop spans 19 amino acids. The junction had 23 bases not matched to a gene; V was cut back by 9 bases and J by 3 bases. CDR3 sequence reads: CATPSRSGGSRRWEETQYF. The CDR3, as DNA: TGTGCCACCCCCAGTCGTAGCGGGGGGTCCAGAAGGTGGGAAGAGACCCAGTACTTC.

The chain carries TRBV14 and TRBJ2-5; tentatively, D is TRBD2 (6 bases). The CDR3 contains 17 residues. CDR1 and CDR2 from the germline V gene are SGHDN and FVKESK. V was trimmed by 1 base and J by 3 bases, leaving 18 bases between them. CDR3 nucleotide sequence: TGTGCCAGCAGCCAAGCAGGAACGGGAGTCTGGGAAGAGACCCAGTACTTC. As protein: CASSQAGTGVWEETQYF.

The chain has TRBV24-1 and TRBJ1-3, with D uncertain. Germline V lookup: CDR1 KGHDR, CDR2 SFDVKD. V was shortened by 9 bases and J by 4 bases, with 6 bases between the two germline ends. The CDR3 totals 11 residues. CDR3 sequence: CATASGNTIYF. The CDR3 region has the DNA TGTGCCACCGCCTCCGGAAACACCATATATTTT.

The chain carries TRBV4-1 and TRBJ2-1; a weak D match, TRBD2 (5 bases). V was shortened by 0 bases and J by 8 bases, with 11 bases between the two germline ends. The CDR3 is made up of 14 amino acids. Germline V lookup: CDR1 MGHRA, CDR2 YSYEKL. The CDR3 nucleotides are TGCGCCAGCAGCCAAGAGGAGAGGGAAGATGAGCAGTTCTTC. It specifies CASSQEEREDEQFF.

The chain employs TRBV7-2 and TRBJ1-5, with D possibly matching TRBD1 (5 bases). Trimming removed 0 bases from V and 1 base from J, with 16 bases in between. The length of the CDR3 is 18 residues. Germline CDR1 and CDR2: SGHTA and FQGNSA. The CDR3, as DNA: TGTGCCAGCAGCTTAGCGGGCAGCCACCGGGGGAGCAATCAGCCCCAGCATTTT. Translation: CASSLAGSHRGSNQPQHF. Based on the CDR3 plus reference TRBV7-2 and TRBJ1-5, the full variable domain is GAGVSQSPSNKVTEKGKDVELRCDPISGHTALYWYRQSLGQGLEFLIYFQGNSAPDKSGLPSDRFSAERTGGSVSTLTIQRTQQEDSAVYLCASSLAGSHRGSNQPQHFGDGTRLSIL.

The genes are TRBV3-1 (or the pseudogene TRBV3-2) and TRBJ2-5, with 9 bases that match TRBD1. The length of the CDR3 is 17 residues. Germline CDR1 and CDR2: LGHDT and YNNKEL (reference sequence). The junction had 13 bases not matched to a gene; V was cut back by 4 bases and J by 4 bases. The CDR3 DNA is TGTGCCAGCAGCCCCGGGACAGGGAAACAGCGGGCAGAGACCCAGTACTTC. Translated: CASSPGTGKQRAETQYF.

This CDR3 is CASSSITGANTEAFF. DNA of the CDR3: TGTGCCAGCAGTTCCATAACCGGGGCGAACACTGAAGCTTTCTTT. The rearrangement joins TRBV6-6 to TRBJ1-1; D might be TRBD1 (5 bases). The length of the CDR3 is 15 residues. V dropped 4 bases and J dropped 1 base, with 13 bases sitting between them. Germline assignment: CDR1 MNHNY and CDR2 SVGAGI (reference sequence).

CDR3 DNA: TGTGCCAGCAGTCCACGCCGTGTGGCTTTCTTT. Protein sequence: CASSPRRVAFF. The rearrangement links TRBV7-2 to TRBJ1-1, with unresolved D. Trimming took off 6 bases at V and 11 bases at J, with 13 bases between the two ends. In germline, CDR1 is SGHTA, CDR2 FQGNSA. This CDR3 is 11 amino acids long.

This chain uses TRBV6-5 with TRBJ2-2; 8 bases agree with TRBD2. V lost 7 bases to trimming and J lost 4 bases; unmatched junction nucleotides: 8. Germline values: CDR1 MNHEY, CDR2 SVGAGI. CDR3 length: 15 amino acids. The CDR3 DNA follows: TGTGCCAGCACCCGGGGGGGAGTCGGCACCGGGGAGCTGTTTTTT. Translation gives CASTRGGVGTGELFF.

V is TRBV11-2 and J is TRBJ2-7; D remains ambiguous. V was shortened by 5 bases and J by 2 bases, with 7 bases between the two germline ends. The CDR3 totals 12 residues. Looked up from germline, CDR1 is SGHAT and CDR2 is FQNNGV. The CDR3 protein is CASSPIPYEQYF. DNA of the CDR3: TGTGCCAGCAGCCCAATCCCCTACGAGCAGTACTTC.

This chain joins TRBV18 and TRBJ2-1; 8 bases fit TRBD1. CDR3 length equals 17 residues. With V trimmed by 6 bases and J by 2 bases, 12 bases remained unmatched. Germline assignment: CDR1 KGHSH and CDR2 LQKENI. CDR3 sequence: CASSLRPGTGAYNEQFF. Here the CDR3 DNA reads TGTGCCAGCTCGCTCAGACCCGGGACAGGAGCCTACAATGAGCAGTTCTTC.

This chain connects TRBV24-1 to TRBJ2-2, with D perhaps matching TRBD2 (5 bases). Per germline, CDR1 KGHDR and CDR2 SFDVKD. With 5 bases removed from V and 5 bases from J, the gap between germline ends came to 8 bases. The CDR3 contains 13 residues. The CDR3 here is CATSVRGTGELFF. CDR3 coding DNA: TGTGCCACCAGTGTCCGGGGAACCGGGGAGCTGTTTTTT.

The rearrangement joins TRBV28 to TRBJ2-3, with 8 bases matching TRBD2. V was pared by 11 bases and J by 4 bases, with 17 bases of the junction left unmatched. Germline loops: CDR1 MDHEN, CDR2 SYDVKM. CDR3 length: 16 amino acids. CDR3 sequence reads: CAESTGAGVGSDTQYF. The DNA of the CDR3 is TGTGCCGAATCGACGGGAGCGGGAGTTGGATCAGATACGCAGTATTTT.

The CDR3 protein is CASSGSGSGGRWVETQYF. The CDR3 nucleotides are TGTGCCAGCAGCGGGTCGGGTAGCGGGGGGAGGTGGGTGGAGACCCAGTACTTC. V usage is TRBV2 and J usage is TRBJ2-5; 10 nucleotides align to TRBD2. J gave up 5 bases and V 6 bases, and 18 bases lay outside the gene matches. Germline-derived CDR1 and CDR2 are SNHLY and FYNNEI. There are 18 residues in the CDR3. The full variable domain, completed using reference TRBV2 and TRBJ2-5, is EPEVTQTPSHQVTQMGQEVILRCVPISNHLYFYWYRQILGQKVEFLVSFYNNEISEKSEIFDDQFSVERPDGSNFTLKIRSTKLEDSAMYFCASSGSGSGGRWVETQYFGPGTRLLVL.

The chain is built from TRBV28 and TRBJ2-3, with D possibly matching TRBD1 (6 bases). The V end lost 5 bases, the J end lost 2 bases, and 17 bases lay between the germline ends. This CDR3 region has 16 residues. CDR1 is MDHEN, CDR2 SYDVKM, per germline. The CDR3: CASSPSGQGYTDTQYF. DNA for the CDR3: TGTGCCAGCAGTCCCTCGGGGCAGGGGTACACAGATACGCAGTATTTT.

With regard to this clone: The same CDR3 is also encoded by other DNA sequences in this sample. The rearrangement uses TRBV7-2 and TRBJ2-5; 14 bases are a match to TRBD2. Per germline, CDR1 SGHTA and CDR2 FQGNSA. J lost 5 bases, V lost 1 base, and 3 bases had no gene match. This CDR3 has 16 residues. The CDR3 spells CASSLGLAGGRETQYF. The CDR3 nucleotides read TGTGCCAGCAGCTTAGGACTAGCGGGGGGGCGTGAGACCCAGTACTTC. The variable domain in full, completed from reference TRBV7-2 and TRBJ2-5, reads GAGVSQSPSNKVTEKGKDVELRCDPISGHTALYWYRQSLGQGLEFLIYFQGNSAPDKSGLPSDRFSAERTGGSVSTLTIQRTQQEDSAVYLCASSLGLAGGRETQYFGPGTRLLVL.